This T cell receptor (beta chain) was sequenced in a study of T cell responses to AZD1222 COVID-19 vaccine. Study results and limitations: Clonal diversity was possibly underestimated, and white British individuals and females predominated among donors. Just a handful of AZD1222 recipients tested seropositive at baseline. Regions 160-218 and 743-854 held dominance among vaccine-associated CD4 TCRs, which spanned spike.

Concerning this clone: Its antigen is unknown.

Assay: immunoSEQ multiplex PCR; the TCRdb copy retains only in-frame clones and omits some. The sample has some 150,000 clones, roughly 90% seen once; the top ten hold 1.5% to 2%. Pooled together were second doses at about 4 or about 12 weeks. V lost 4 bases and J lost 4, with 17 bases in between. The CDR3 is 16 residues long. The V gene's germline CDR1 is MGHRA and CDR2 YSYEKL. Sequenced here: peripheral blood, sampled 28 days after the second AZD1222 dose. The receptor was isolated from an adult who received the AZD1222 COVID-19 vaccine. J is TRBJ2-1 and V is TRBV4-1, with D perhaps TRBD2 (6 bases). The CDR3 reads CASSPQGGQPYNEQFF. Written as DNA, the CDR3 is TGCGCCAGCAGCCCCCAGGGAGGCCAACCTTACAATGAGCAGTTCTTC.